The sequence of this T cell receptor (beta chain) was determined in a study of shared clonotypes between healthy human individuals. The assay was carried out at the deep level. As processed by the authors: Junction-only sequences without quality scores were provided by ImmunoSEQ, so filtering was different. TCRdb's copy holds only in-frame clones and misses some; the assay was immunoSEQ multiplex PCR. From that table come the V and J calls and clone size; the DNA was used to work out D and trimming. The sample yields over a million clones, 65% to 80% seen once. V lost 9 bases, J lost 17 bases, and 23 bases lay in between. The CDR3 is made up of 13 amino acids. CDR1 LNHDA and CDR2 SQIVND come from the germline V gene (reference sequence).

The receptor was derived from a man younger than 35 in good health. The sample comprised memory CD4+ T cells sorted from blood. Subset noted: CD45RA-negative fraction. The V call is TRBV19, the J call TRBJ1-6; possible D gene TRBD1, 6 bases. The CDR3 sequence is CASSRGGAEKIHF. CDR3 coding DNA: TGTGCCAGCTCTAGGGGGGGCGCCGAAAAAATCCACTTT.